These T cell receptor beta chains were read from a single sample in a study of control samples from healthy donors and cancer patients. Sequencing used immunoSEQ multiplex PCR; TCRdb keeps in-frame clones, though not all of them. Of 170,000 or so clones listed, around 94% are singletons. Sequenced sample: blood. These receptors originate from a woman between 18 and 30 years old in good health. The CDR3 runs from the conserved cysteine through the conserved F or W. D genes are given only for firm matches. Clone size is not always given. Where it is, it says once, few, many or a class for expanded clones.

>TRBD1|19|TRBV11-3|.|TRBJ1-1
TGTGCCAGCAGCTTGCCCCTAGACAGGGTAGGGCGATTGAACACTGAAGCTTTCTTT
CASSLPLDRVGRLNTEAFF
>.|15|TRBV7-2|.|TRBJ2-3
TGTGCCAGCAGCTTAGCGAGGGTAGGCACAGATACGCAGTATTTT
CASSLARVGTDTQYF
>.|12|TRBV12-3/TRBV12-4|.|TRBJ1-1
TGTGCCAGCAGTTTTAGGGGCGCTGAAGCTTTCTTT
CASSFRGAEAFF
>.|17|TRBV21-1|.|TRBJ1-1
TGTGCCAGCAGCAAAGGGGGCAGGGGGTGGAGGAACACTGAAGCTTTCTTT
CASSKGGRGWRNTEAFF
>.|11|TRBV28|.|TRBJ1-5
TGTGCCAGCAGTTTAAATCAGCCCCAGCATTTT
CASSLNQPQHF
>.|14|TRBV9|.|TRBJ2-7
TGTGCCAGCAGCGTAGGTGGGGGCACCTACGAGCAGTACTTC
CASSVGGGTYEQYF
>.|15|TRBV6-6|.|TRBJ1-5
TGTGCCAGCAGTCGGGGTGGAGGGAGCAATCAGCCCCAGCATTTT
CASSRGGGSNQPQHF
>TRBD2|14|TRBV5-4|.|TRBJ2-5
TGTGCCAGCAGTCGGGGGGGGGCCGGCGAGACCCAGTACTTC
CASSRGGAGETQYF
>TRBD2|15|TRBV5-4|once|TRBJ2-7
TGTGCCAGCAGCCGGGGACTAGCGGGCGGGGGCGAGCAGTACTTC
CASSRGLAGGGEQYF
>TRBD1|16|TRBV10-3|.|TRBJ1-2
TGTGCCATCAGTCCTGTCCCGGGACAGGGAACACCTGGCTACACCTTC
CAISPVPGQGTPGYTF
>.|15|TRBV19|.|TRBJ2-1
TGTGCCAGTAGTATAGGCCGCCGGAATTACAATGAGCAGTTCTTC
CASSIGRRNYNEQFF
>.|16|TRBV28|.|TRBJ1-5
TGTGCCAGCAGTTTTAGGGAGGGCTCGGTTAATCAGCCCCAGCATTTT
CASSFREGSVNQPQHF
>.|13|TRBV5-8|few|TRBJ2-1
TGTGCCAGCAGCTTGACCTCAACCAGAGAGCAGTTCTTC
CASSLTSTREQFF
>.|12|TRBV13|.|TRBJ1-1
TGTGCCAGCAGCCTCGTTAACGCTGAAGCTTTCTTT
CASSLVNAEAFF
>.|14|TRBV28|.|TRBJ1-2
TGTGCCAGCAGTTTATTCAGTCCTGACTATGGCTACACCTTC
CASSLFSPDYGYTF
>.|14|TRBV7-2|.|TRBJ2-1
TGTGCCAGCAGCTTATTTTCCCGGGAGAGTGAGCAGTTCTTC
CASSLFSRESEQFF
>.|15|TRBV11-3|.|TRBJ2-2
TGTGCCAGCAGCTTAAAACCGGGATCCACCGGGGAGCTGTTTTTT
CASSLKPGSTGELFF
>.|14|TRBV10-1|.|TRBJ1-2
TGCGCCAGCAGCCCAAACCGGGACGGATATGGCTACACCTTC
CASSPNRDGYGYTF
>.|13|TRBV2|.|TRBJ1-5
TGTGCCAGCAGTTTAACAGGGAACCAGCCCCAGCATTTT
CASSLTGNQPQHF
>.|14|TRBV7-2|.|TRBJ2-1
TGTGCCAGCAGCTTACCGATGGCTAACAATGAGCAGTTCTTC
CASSLPMANNEQFF
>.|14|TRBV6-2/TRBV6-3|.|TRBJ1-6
TGTGCCAGCAGTAACTCACGTGACAATTCACCCCTCCACTTT
CASSNSRDNSPLHF
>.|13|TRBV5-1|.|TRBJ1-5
TGCGCCAGCAGCCCCGATCCCTATCAGCCCCAGCATTTT
CASSPDPYQPQHF
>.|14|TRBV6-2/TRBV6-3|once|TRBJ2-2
TGTGCCAGCAGCCACAGGGGACTCACCGGGGAGCTGTTTTTT
CASSHRGLTGELFF
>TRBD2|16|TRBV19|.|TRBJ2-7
TGTGCCACCGGGGGAGTAGCGGGAGTTCGAGTCTACGAGCAGTACTTC
CATGGVAGVRVYEQYF
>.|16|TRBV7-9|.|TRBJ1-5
TGTGCCAGCAGCTTAGCGGCAGGCTATAGCAATCAGCCCCAGCATTTT
CASSLAAGYSNQPQHF
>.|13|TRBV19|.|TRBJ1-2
TGTGCCAGTAGTATATCCGTCGGAGATGGCTACACCTTC
CASSISVGDGYTF
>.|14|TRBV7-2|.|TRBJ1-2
TGTGCCAGCACCCTCCAGGGTTCGGTAAATGGCTACACCTTC
CASTLQGSVNGYTF
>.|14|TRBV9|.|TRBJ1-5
TGTGCCAGCCCATACCGGGACTCCAATCAGCCCCAGCATTTT
CASPYRDSNQPQHF
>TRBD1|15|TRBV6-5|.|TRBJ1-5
TGCGCCACGCAGGGGGTCCCTGGTAGCAATCAGCCCCAGCATTTT
CATQGVPGSNQPQHF
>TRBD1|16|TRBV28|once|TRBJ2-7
TGTGCCAGCAGTTTTTACGGCAACAGGGGCTCCTACGAGCAGTACTTC
CASSFYGNRGSYEQYF
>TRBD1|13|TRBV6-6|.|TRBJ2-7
TGTGCCAGCAGTTACCCGGCAGGGGGCGAGCAGTACTTC
CASSYPAGGEQYF
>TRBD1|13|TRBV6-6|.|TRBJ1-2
TGTGCCAGCAGCTTGGACAGGCTCTATGGCTACACCTTC
CASSLDRLYGYTF
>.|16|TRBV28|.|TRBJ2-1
TGTGCCAGCAGTTTCTTAGGGGCGGGACCCTACAATGAGCAGTTCTTC
CASSFLGAGPYNEQFF
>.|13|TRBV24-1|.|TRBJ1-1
TGTGCCACCAGTGATTGGGGGGACACTGAAGCTTTCTTT
CATSDWGDTEAFF
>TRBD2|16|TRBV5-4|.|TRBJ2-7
TGTGCCAGCAGACGAGAACCCGGGACTAGTAGCTACGAGCAGTACTTC
CASRREPGTSSYEQYF
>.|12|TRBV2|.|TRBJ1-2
TGTGCCAGCAGCGAGTGGACGACCGGCTACACCTTC
CASSEWTTGYTF
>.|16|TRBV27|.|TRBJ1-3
TGTGCCAGCAGTCCGATGACAGCGACCACTGGAAACACCATATATTTT
CASSPMTATTGNTIYF
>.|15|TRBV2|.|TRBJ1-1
TGTGCCAGCAAGCAATTGGGACGGACGAACACTGAAGCTTTCTTT
CASKQLGRTNTEAFF
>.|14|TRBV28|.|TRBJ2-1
TGTGCCAGCATACGGGGGCCTGCAAACAATGAGCAGTTCTTC
CASIRGPANNEQFF
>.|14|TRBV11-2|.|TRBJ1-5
TGTGCCAGCAGCTTAGGGGGTAGCAATCAGCCCCAGCATTTT
CASSLGGSNQPQHF
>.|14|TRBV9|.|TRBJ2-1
TGTGCCAGCAGCGCCACCGGGGAGAACAATGAGCAGTTCTTC
CASSATGENNEQFF
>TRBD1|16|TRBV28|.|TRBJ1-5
TGTGCCAGCAGTCTTCGGACAGGGTCCCGTGATCAGCCCCAGCATTTT
CASSLRTGSRDQPQHF
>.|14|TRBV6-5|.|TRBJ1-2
TGTGCCAGCAGTACGGGTCCCTGGGGCTATGGCTACACCTTC
CASSTGPWGYGYTF
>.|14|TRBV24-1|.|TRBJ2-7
TGTGCCACCAGTGATACGGGACTGGGTAACGAGCAGTACTTC
CATSDTGLGNEQYF
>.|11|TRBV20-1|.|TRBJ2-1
TGCAGTGCTAGAGATGGTGGTGAGCAGTTCTTC
CSARDGGEQFF
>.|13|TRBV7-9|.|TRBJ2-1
TGTGCCAGCAGCTCGGTCTCCTACAATGAGCAGTTCTTC
CASSSVSYNEQFF
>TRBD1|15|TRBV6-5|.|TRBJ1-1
TGTGCCAGCAGTTACGCGGGACAGGGGAACACTGAAGCTTTCTTT
CASSYAGQGNTEAFF
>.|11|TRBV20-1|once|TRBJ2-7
TGCAGTGCCAGCCCCGCCTACGAGCAGTACTTC
CSASPAYEQYF
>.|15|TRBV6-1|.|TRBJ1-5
TGTGCCAGCAGTGAACCGAGCTATAGCAATCAGCCCCAGCATTTT
CASSEPSYSNQPQHF
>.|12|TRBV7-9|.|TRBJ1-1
TGTGCCAGCAGCTTCGTCCACACTGAAGCTTTCTTT
CASSFVHTEAFF
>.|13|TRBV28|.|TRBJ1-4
TGTGCCAGCACCCCTCGACCCTATGAAAAACTGTTTTTT
CASTPRPYEKLFF
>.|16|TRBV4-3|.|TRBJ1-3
TGCGCCAGCAGCCAAGGGGGCCTACACTCTGGAAACACCATATATTTT
CASSQGGLHSGNTIYF
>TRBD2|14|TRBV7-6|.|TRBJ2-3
TGTGCCAGCAGCTTTAGCGGGAGGGGAGATACGCAGTATTTT
CASSFSGRGDTQYF
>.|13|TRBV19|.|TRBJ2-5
TGTGCCAGTAGCCAAACAGGTCAAGAGACCCAGTACTTC
CASSQTGQETQYF
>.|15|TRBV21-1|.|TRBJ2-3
TGTGCCAGCAGCAAGGCGTCCACCAGCACAGATACGCAGTATTTT
CASSKASTSTDTQYF
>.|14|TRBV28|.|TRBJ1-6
TGTGCCAGCAGTTTAAGCGGGTTCGATTCACCCCTCCACTTT
CASSLSGFDSPLHF
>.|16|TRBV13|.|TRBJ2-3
TGTGCCAGCAACCCCACCGGGACACCTAACACAGATACGCAGTATTTT
CASNPTGTPNTDTQYF
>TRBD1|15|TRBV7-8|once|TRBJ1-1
TGTGCCAGCACCATGATCGGGACAGGGTACACTGAAGCTTTCTTT
CASTMIGTGYTEAFF
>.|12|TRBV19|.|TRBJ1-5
TGTGCCAGTAGTACAGGGGATCAGCCCCAGCATTTT
CASSTGDQPQHF